Described below is a single T cell receptor beta chain sequence and its context. V was shortened by 3 bases and J by 3 bases, with 12 bases between the two germline ends. This CDR3 spans 14 amino acids. In germline, CDR1 is MDHEN, CDR2 SYDVKM. The source of the sample is a study of blood T cell repertoires in COVID-19. Using immunoSEQ multiplex PCR, the repertoire was profiled, and TCRdb retains in-frame clones only, with some absent. Counted here are around 50,000 clones, more than 75% occurring once; the ten biggest clones make up roughly 5.1%. The V call is TRBV28, the J call TRBJ2-7, with D unresolved. The TCR originated in a man aged 35 to 55 with active COVID-19. Material: peripheral blood. The CDR3 protein is CASSFATEFYEQYF. In DNA, the CDR3 is TGTGCCAGCAGTTTCGCTACAGAGTTCTACGAGCAGTACTTC.